Each of the 27 T cell receptor beta chains below was sequenced from the same sample in a study of molecular identifiers for immune sequencing clone quantification (dated by TCRdb to the late 2010s). The library was obtained by PCR. The reads were generated on a NextSeq 500. Clones were called with MiXCR by TCRdb after fastp trimmed the public reads at Q25, and only in-frame beta chains were retained. Each entry merges the rows of one CDR3 protein and shows their most common DNA and genes. Recorded for this sample are over 550,000 distinct CDR3 sequences; approximately 24% of them occurred a single time. About 0.73% of the sample belongs to the ten largest clones. The sequencing sample was made of naive CD8+ T cells from blood, with Jurkat cell RNA spiked in. Read against the paper, the sample's cell subset or site label means: FACS-sorted CD8+CD4-CCR7+CD45RA+ naive T cells. All receptors come from a human donor in good health. Some libraries in this study had Jurkat cell RNA spiked in.

This clonotype was counted many times. The J gene is TRBJ2-3, the V gene TRBV9, with 12 bases matching TRBD2. Germline CDR1 and CDR2: SGDLS and YYNGEE. Trimming took 4 bases from V and 3 from J; bases not matched to a gene: 12. CDR3 length equals 18 residues. The CDR3 is CASSPGLAGTHLTDTQYF. CDR3 DNA: TGTGCCAGCAGCCCAGGACTAGCGGGGACCCACCTAACAGATACGCAGTATTTT.

Comments on this clonotype: Just one base apart from a much larger clone, this may be a read error. Because the CDR3 is missing its conserved closing phenylalanine or tryptophan, this is likely a read error. The chain has TRBV9 and TRBJ2-7; D perhaps matches TRBD1 (5 bases). Looked up from germline, CDR1 is SGDLS and CDR2 is YYNGEE. V was cut by 0 bases and J by 4 bases, with 11 bases left in between. The CDR3 runs to 14 residues. CDR3 nucleotides: TGTGCCAGCAGCGTAGGGCAGGGTACGTACGAGCAGTACCTC. Amino acids: CASSVGQGTYEQYL.

V usage is TRBV2 and J usage is TRBJ2-2, with TRBD2 identical over 8 bases. Germline CDR1 reads SNHLY; CDR2 reads FYNNEI. J was trimmed by 1 base and V by 2 bases; bases with no gene match: 6. The CDR3 loop spans 17 amino acids. The CDR3 protein is CASSETATSGNTGELFF. The CDR3 DNA is TGTGCCAGCAGTGAAACGGCTACTAGCGGGAACACCGGGGAGCTGTTTTTT.

This clonotype was detected a few times. This chain connects TRBV4-3 to TRBJ1-2; 8 positions match TRBD1. After removal of 0 bases from V and 1 base from J, the junction contained 7 bases not matched to a gene. CDR1 and CDR2 from the germline V gene are LGHNA and YSLEER. The CDR3 runs 17 residues. CDR3 nucleotides: TGCGCCAGCAGCCAAGATTCGGGGACAGGATTTAACTATGGCTACACCTTC. Residues: CASSQDSGTGFNYGYTF.

This clonotype was recorded many times. The CDR3: CAISPDSTEQYF. The CDR3 coding sequence is TGTGCCATCAGCCCTGACAGTACCGAGCAGTACTTC. The V call is TRBV10-3, the J call TRBJ2-7; perhaps TRBD1 as D (5 bases). This CDR3 region has 12 residues. Trimming cost V 6 bases and J 6 bases, with 12 bases left between them. The germline gives CDR1 ENHRY, CDR2 SYGVKD.

As DNA, the CDR3 is TGTGCCAGCATCCGCCGGGGGGCGGGGGAGCAGTACTTC. Its translation: CASIRRGAGEQYF. The rearrangement links TRBV2 to TRBJ2-7, with D tentatively TRBD2 (7 bases). The V gene's germline CDR1 is SNHLY and CDR2 FYNNEI. This CDR3 is 13 amino acids long. V was shortened by 7 bases and J by 7 bases, with 17 bases between the two germline ends.

The sample holds many counts of this clonotype. V usage is TRBV7-9 and J usage is TRBJ2-7; the D gene is possibly TRBD2 (5 bases). The CDR3 is 16 amino acids. Germline values: CDR1 SEHNR, CDR2 FQNEAQ (reference sequence). Trimming shortened V by 1 base and J by 0 bases, and 13 bases separated the two germline ends. CDR3: CASSLESGSNSYEQYF. CDR3 in DNA: TGTGCCAGCAGCTTAGAGTCGGGGTCGAACTCCTACGAGCAGTACTTC.

With regard to this clonotype: This may be a read error: a much more frequent sequence differs by one nucleotide. The chain links TRBV5-1 to TRBJ2-7, with D possibly TRBD2 on 6 matching bases. The germline CDR1 and CDR2 sequences are SGHRS and YFSETQ. The CDR3 spans 18 residues. Written as DNA, the CDR3 is TGCGCCGGCAGCTTGGCCGCCCCGCAGCTGGCTAGCGCGTATGAGCAGTACTTC. Protein product: CAGSLAAPQLASAYEQYF.

This clonotype came up many times. This chain uses TRBV7-9 with TRBJ2-3; no reliable D call. The ends were cut back, 6 bases at V and 1 base at J, with 14 bases in the middle. Germline CDR1 is SEHNR and CDR2 is FQNEAQ (reference sequence). The CDR3 runs to 15 residues. The CDR3 DNA reads as TGTGCCAGCAGAACTAACGAGCTCCGCACAGATACGCAGTATTTT. Translating it yields CASRTNELRTDTQYF.

As concerns this clonotype: A much larger clone is a single base away; this may be a read error. This chain uses TRBV24-1 with TRBJ2-7; D is unclear. CDR3 length: 12 amino acids. Looked up from germline, CDR1 is KGHDR and CDR2 is SFDVKD. V was trimmed by 5 bases and J by 12 bases, leaving 16 bases between them. CDR3 protein: CATSGLLGERYF. DNA of the CDR3: TGTGCCACCAGTGGACTTCTCGGAGAAAGGTACTTC.

A few counts support this clonotype. The rearrangement joins TRBV2 to TRBJ1-5; the D gene is possibly TRBD1 (6 bases). V shed 4 bases and J shed 2 bases, with 21 bases lying between them. This CDR3 contains 18 residues. The germline gives CDR1 SNHLY, CDR2 FYNNEI. The CDR3 DNA follows: TGTGCCAGCAGTGGGGAGGTATCGGGGGCATTTGGCAATCAGCCCCAGCATTTT. Translation gives CASSGEVSGAFGNQPQHF. Together with reference TRBV2 and TRBJ1-5, the CDR3 gives the full variable domain: EPEVTQTPSHQVTQMGQEVILRCVPISNHLYFYWYRQILGQKVEFLVSFYNNEISEKSEIFDDQFSVERPDGSNFTLKIRSTKLEDSAMYFCASSGEVSGAFGNQPQHFGDGTRLSIL.

The table lists this clonotype with a count of one. As DNA, the CDR3 is TGTGCCAGCACCCCTCCAGCGGGGTACACCGGGGAGCTGTTTTTT. It yields the protein CASTPPAGYTGELFF. The chain combines TRBV27 with TRBJ2-2, with 7 bases aligning to TRBD2. The CDR3 runs 15 residues. Germline V gene lookup returns CDR1 MNHEY and CDR2 SMNVEV (reference sequence). Trimming cost V 7 bases and J 3 bases; bases outside gene matches: 8.

This clonotype was seen a handful of times. The genes are TRBV7-9 and TRBJ2-2, with D possibly being TRBD1 or TRBD2 (6 bases each). Germline V gene data show CDR1 as SEHNR and CDR2 as FQNEAQ (reference sequence). The CDR3 runs 16 residues. The V and J ends lost 5 bases and 4 bases respectively, with 17 bases between them. CDR3 nucleotides: TGTGCCAGCAGCAGAAAGACAGGAGGGCGCACCGGGGAGCTGTTTTTT. Amino acids: CASSRKTGGRTGELFF.

V gene TRBV29-1 combines with J gene TRBJ2-7; D may be TRBD2 (6 bases). The V end lost 6 bases, the J end lost 5 bases, and 14 bases lay between the germline ends. The CDR3 is 12 amino acids. Germline V gene sequence: CDR1 SQVTM, CDR2 ANQGSEA. This CDR3 is CSVLGGSHEQYF. DNA of the CDR3: TGCAGCGTATTAGGAGGGTCCCACGAGCAGTACTTC.

Only a few counts were recorded for this clonotype. V is TRBV21-1 and J is TRBJ2-2; the listed D gene, TRBD1, was not tested against the DNA. TRBV21-1 corresponds to a pseudogene. The CDR3 has 17 residues. As DNA, the CDR3 is TGTGCCAGCAGCAAAACGGGCAGGGAGAAATTCACCGGGGAGCTGTTTTTT. Translating gives CASSKTGREKFTGELFF.

This clonotype was seen ten or more times. The chain recombines TRBV7-9 with TRBJ1-1, with D hard to call. The CDR3 runs to 16 residues. Per the germline V gene, CDR1 is SEHNR and CDR2 is FQNEAQ (reference sequence). V shed 4 bases and J shed 0 bases, with 15 bases lying between them. The CDR3 DNA follows: TGTGCCAGCAGCTCCTCCCCCACAGCCCTGAACACTGAAGCTTTCTTT. Amino acid sequence: CASSSSPTALNTEAFF.

This sequence joins TRBV6-5 and TRBJ2-7, with TRBD1 matching 7 bases. Germline V gives CDR1 MNHEY, CDR2 SVGAGI. The V gene end was trimmed by 4 bases and the J gene end by 5 bases; junction bases not matched to a gene: 8. The CDR3 is 14 residues long. The CDR3 nucleotides are TGTGCCAGCAGTTTCGACAGGGATTCCAACGAGCAGTACTTC. Amino acids: CASSFDRDSNEQYF.

The rearrangement links TRBV11-2 to TRBJ1-4; D unresolved. The length of the CDR3 is 15 residues. Trimming removed 2 bases from V and 8 bases from J, with 15 bases in between. The germline gives CDR1 SGHAT, CDR2 FQNNGV. The DNA for the CDR3 is TGTGCCAGCAGCTTACCGTCGAGGACCGGGGAAAAACTGTTTTTT. Its translation is CASSLPSRTGEKLFF.

This clonotype came up many times. The rearrangement links TRBV7-9 to TRBJ1-2; 11 bases map to TRBD1. Germline loops: CDR1 SEHNR, CDR2 FQNEAQ (reference sequence). The CDR3 has 15 amino acids. V lost 3 bases to trimming and J lost 2 bases; unmatched junction nucleotides: 2. The DNA of the CDR3 is TGTGCCAGCAGCTTGGGACAGGGGGAGAACTATGGCTACACCTTC. It translates to CASSLGQGENYGYTF.

As regards this clonotype: Since a much larger clone is just one base distant, this may be a read error. The CDR3 DNA sequence: TGCGCCAGCAGCCGAGAGGTCTCGACGGGCTACGAGCAGTACTTC. Its translation: CASSREVSTGYEQYF. This chain uses TRBV4-3 with TRBJ2-7; D unresolved. The CDR3 has 15 amino acids. Trimming left V 4 bases short and J 3 bases short, with 16 bases between. Germline V CDR1 and CDR2: LGHNA, YSLEER.

CDR3 DNA sequence: TGTGCCAGCAGCTTATATCTTCAGGGAAGTTCAGTGGCTTCGACCGGGGAGCTGTTTTTT. This gives the protein CASSLYLQGSSVASTGELFF. V is TRBV7-6 and J is TRBJ2-2; D is perhaps TRBD1 (5 bases). Germline V lookup: CDR1 SGHVS, CDR2 FNYEAQ. Trimming cost V 2 bases and J 5 bases, with 27 bases left between them. The CDR3 has 20 residues.

This clonotype was seen a few times. CDR3 nucleotides: TGTGCCAGCAGCCCGGAGCGGGAGGGTTTAAATGAGCAGTTCTTC. It codes for CASSPEREGLNEQFF. The genes are TRBV7-6 and TRBJ2-1; TRBD2 matches 10 bases. The CDR3 sequence is 15 residues long. V trimming: 5 bases; J trimming: 7 bases; junction bases outside the gene matches: 8. CDR1 is SGHVS and CDR2 is FNYEAQ in the germline V gene.

V gene TRBV7-9 combines with J gene TRBJ1-3, with a weak D call TRBD1 (5 bases). The V gene lost 7 bases and the J gene lost 4 bases, with 11 bases spanning the gap. Germline loops: CDR1 SEHNR, CDR2 FQNEAQ (reference sequence). This CDR3 comprises 13 residues. The CDR3 bases are TGTGCCAGCACCGGGGGGAGAGGAAACACCATATATTTT. Translated, it gives CASTGGRGNTIYF.

This clonotype was seen many times. The chain uses TRBV29-1 and TRBJ1-1, with 10 bases fitting TRBD1. The V gene's germline CDR1 is SQVTM and CDR2 ANQGSEA. The V and J ends lost 0 bases and 7 bases, in that order; junction bases with no gene match: 8. The CDR3 consists of 15 residues. This CDR3 is CSVEDLDRGRVEAFF. Written as DNA, the CDR3 is TGCAGCGTTGAAGATCTTGACAGGGGGCGTGTTGAAGCTTTCTTT.

The CDR3 DNA reads TGTGCCATCAGTGAGCCTGCGGGGGGGCCCAGCACAGATACGCAGTATTTT. Protein product: CAISEPAGGPSTDTQYF. The chain combines TRBV10-3 with TRBJ2-3; the match to TRBD2 covers 9 bases. V was pared by 2 bases and J by 0 bases, with 6 bases of the junction left unmatched. CDR1 ENHRY and CDR2 SYGVKD come from the germline V gene. The CDR3 is made up of 17 amino acids.

The chain recombines TRBV7-9 with TRBJ2-7; D call uncertain. Germline lookup yields CDR1 SEHNR and CDR2 FQNEAQ (reference sequence). The CDR3 has 13 amino acids. Trimming took off 2 bases at V and 2 bases at J, with 7 bases between the two ends. CDR3 protein: CASSLKGTYEQYF. CDR3 coding DNA: TGTGCCAGCAGCTTAAAAGGCACCTACGAGCAGTACTTC.

The V and J genes are TRBV6-5 and TRBJ2-1, with 16 bases that match TRBD2. This CDR3 has 17 residues. Germline V CDR1 and CDR2: MNHEY, SVGAGI. Trimming removed 4 bases from V and 8 bases from J; junction bases left unmatched: 8. The CDR3 DNA reads TGTGCCAGCAGTTCCGGGACTAGCGGGAGGGCCTTATATGAGCAGTTCTTC. This gives the protein CASSSGTSGRALYEQFF.